Below, one TCR beta chain is given with its context. The antigen is unknown. V was clipped by 1 base and J by 4 bases; unmatched bases: 4. CDR3 size: 15 residues. Germline V gene sequence: CDR1 LGHNA, CDR2 YSLEER. The sample originates from a study of T-cell reconstitution after alpha-beta-depleted transplantation in children. General study findings and limits: Recipient T cells and thymic progenitors that survived gave rise to the high TCRbeta diversity observed at day 60 in some patients. T cells produced anew were the main source of T-cell counts and diversity one year after transplant.

Unique molecular identifiers were incorporated when the TCRbeta library was constructed. TCRdb reprocessed the PCR reads with MiXCR, giving one entry per CDR3 protein. Among roughly 100,000 distinct CDR3 sequences, roughly 7.2% were seen once, and the ten largest hold around 17%. The sequence derives from a boy aged 2 to 9 with acute lymphoblastic leukemia, due to receive a stem cell transplant. The input for sequencing was PBMCs, taken before TCRalphabeta/CD19-depleted stem cell transplant. The chain carries TRBV4-3 and TRBJ1-1, with 9 bases fitting TRBD1. The CDR3 spells CASSQGGQGSTEAFF. CDR3 coding DNA: TGCGCCAGCAGCCAAGGGGGACAGGGATCCACTGAAGCTTTCTTT.